A single T cell receptor beta chain is shown here with its context. Its antigen is currently unknown. These data originate in a study of cytotoxic CD8 clonotypes in ibrutinib-treated CLL. Whole-study results and caveats: The clonality went up when patients responded to ibrutinib and dropped back toward baseline at progression. Lymph node repertoires were not studied, and sampling times were unmatched. Clonality measured at baseline exceeded age-matched healthy donors, tracking circulating CD8+ T-cell counts.

Libraries were prepared by immunoSEQ multiplex PCR; TCRdb keeps only in-frame clonotypes and omits some of them. The profile shows approximately 84,000 clones, roughly three quarters of them singletons. Cryopreserved PBMCs provided around 2.2 micrograms of genomic DNA for the TCR beta libraries. The TCR was taken from a human donor with chronic lymphocytic leukemia. The specimen was PBMCs, collected after 12 months of ibrutinib treatment.

The CDR3 DNA is TGCGCCAGCAGCTTTTCGGCGGGAGGTGATTACGAGCAGTACTTC. It specifies CASSFSAGGDYEQYF. The J gene is TRBJ2-7, the V gene TRBV5-1; TRBD2 agrees at 8 bases. Germline assignment: CDR1 SGHRS and CDR2 YFSETQ. This CDR3 has 15 residues. V shed 2 bases and J 4 bases; nucleotides not matched to a gene: 8. The full variable domain, its missing parts supplied by reference TRBV5-1 and TRBJ2-7, is KAGVTQTPRYLIKTRGQQVTLSCSPISGHRSVSWYQQTPGQGLQFLFEYFSETQRNKGNFPGRFSGRQFSNSRSEMNVSTLELGDSALYLCASSFSAGGDYEQYFGPGTRLTVT.